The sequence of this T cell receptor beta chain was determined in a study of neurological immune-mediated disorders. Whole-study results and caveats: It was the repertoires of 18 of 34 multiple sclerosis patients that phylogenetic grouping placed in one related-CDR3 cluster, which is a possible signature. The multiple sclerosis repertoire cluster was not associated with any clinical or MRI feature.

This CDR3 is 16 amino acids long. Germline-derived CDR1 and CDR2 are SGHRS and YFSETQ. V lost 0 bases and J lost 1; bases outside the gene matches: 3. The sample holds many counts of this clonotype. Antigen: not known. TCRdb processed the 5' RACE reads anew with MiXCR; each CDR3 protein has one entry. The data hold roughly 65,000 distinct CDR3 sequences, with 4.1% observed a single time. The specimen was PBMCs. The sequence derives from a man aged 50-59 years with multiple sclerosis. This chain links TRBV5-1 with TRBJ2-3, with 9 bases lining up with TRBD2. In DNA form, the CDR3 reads TGCGCCAGCAGCTTGGATTCTAGCGGGGGCACAGATACGCAGTATTTT. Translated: CASSLDSSGGTDTQYF.